At least ten counts were recorded for the clone carrying this TCR beta chain. The CDR3 contains 14 residues. Deletions cut 4 bases from V and 6 bases from J, with 16 bases between. Per the germline V gene, CDR1 is SGHRS and CDR2 is YFSETQ. This sample is part of a study of neurological immune-mediated disorders. By 5'RACE with 10-nucleotide random UMIs, the cDNA was made. In TCRdb, the 5' RACE reads were re-called with MiXCR into one record per CDR3 protein. The table includes about 38,000 distinct CDR3 sequences, roughly 4.8% detected once. This TCR was recovered from a man aged 18 to 29 in good health. V usage is TRBV5-1 and J usage is TRBJ1-1, with a possible D match to TRBD1 (6 bases). The sample comprised CD4+ T cells from blood. Written as DNA, the CDR3 is TGCGCCAGCAGCCCACAGGGTTTGTGGGCTGAAGCTTTCTTT. This codes for CASSPQGLWAEAFF.